Below, 5 T cell receptor beta chains from the same sample are listed, as sequenced in a study of T-cell reconstitution after alpha-beta-depleted transplantation in children. TCRbeta library construction was performed incorporating unique molecular identifiers. TCRdb reprocessed the PCR reads with MiXCR, giving one entry per CDR3 protein. This table has 80,000 to 95,000 distinct CDR3 sequences, 7% to 10% appearing once. Material: PBMCs from the stem cell graft donor, obtained from the stem cell graft. Every receptor here comes from a human donor who donated a stem cell graft to a child with congenital amegakaryocytic thrombocytopenia.

This clonotype was seen many times. The chain employs TRBV5-1 and TRBJ2-2; 8 bases fit TRBD1. The trim removed 7 bases at V and 3 bases at J, leaving 2 bases unmatched. CDR3 length: 13 residues. The germline CDR1 and CDR2 sequences are SGHRS and YFSETQ. CDR3 sequence reads: CASGTGDTGELFF. The CDR3 nucleotides are TGCGCCAGCGGGACAGGTGACACCGGGGAGCTGTTTTTT. Full variable domain (outside the CDR3, taken from reference TRBV5-1 and TRBJ2-2): KAGVTQTPRYLIKTRGQQVTLSCSPISGHRSVSWYQQTPGQGLQFLFEYFSETQRNKGNFPGRFSGRQFSNSRSEMNVSTLELGDSALYLCASGTGDTGELFFGEGSRLTVL.

This clonotype was detected ten times or more. The chain joins TRBV9 to TRBJ1-2, with TRBD1 identical over 10 bases. V lost 3 bases and J lost 3; bases outside the gene matches: 8. The CDR3 totals 16 residues. Germline values: CDR1 SGDLS, CDR2 YYNGEE. In nucleotides, the CDR3 is TGTGCCAGCAGCGGACGACAGGGGGCTACCCACTATGGCTACACCTTC. Its protein is CASSGRQGATHYGYTF.

This clonotype was seen repeatedly, ten times or more. This chain uses TRBV29-1 with TRBJ2-5; TRBD2 might be the D (10 bases). Germline values: CDR1 SQVTM, CDR2 ANQGSEA. The V gene lost 3 bases and the J gene lost 7 bases, with 27 bases spanning the gap. This CDR3 region has 17 residues. DNA of the CDR3: TGCAGCGTTGATGGGACAGGGCAAAGTAGCGGGAGGACGACCCAGTACTTC. Its translation: CSVDGTGQSSGRTTQYF.

Only a few counts were recorded for this clonotype. This chain links TRBV5-1 with TRBJ2-5; 9 bases map to TRBD1. Trimming removed 4 bases from V and 5 bases from J; junction bases left unmatched: 3. The CDR3 runs 13 residues. In germline, CDR1 is SGHRS, CDR2 YFSETQ. This CDR3 is CASSGTGMETQYF. The CDR3 DNA is TGCGCCAGCAGCGGGACAGGGATGGAGACCCAGTACTTC.

In this sample, this clonotype turned up many times. V gene TRBV6-1 combines with J gene TRBJ2-5; tentatively, D is TRBD2 (6 bases). Trimming left V 4 bases short and J 6 bases short, with 18 bases between. The CDR3 is made up of 15 amino acids. Germline values: CDR1 MNHNS, CDR2 SASEGT. DNA for the CDR3: TGTGCCAGCAGTGGCCCCAGAGGAGGGGAGAAGACCCAGTACTTC. This sequence encodes CASSGPRGGEKTQYF.